What follows are 21 T cell receptor beta chains derived from one specimen sequenced in a study of blood T cell repertoires in COVID-19. The table came from immunoSEQ multiplex PCR; TCRdb's copy has only in-frame clones and leaves some out. The table lists around 180,000 clones, around 85% of them singletons. The sample taken for sequencing was peripheral blood. Every receptor here comes from an elderly man with COVID-19, enrolled during active disease.

The chain has TRBV23-1 and TRBJ1-5; 7 nucleotides line up with TRBD1. TRBV23-1 is assigned to the ORF class and has an uncertain function. The CDR3 spans 13 residues. V lost 10 bases, J lost 6 bases, and 9 bases stayed unmatched. The CDR3 DNA follows: TGCGCCATTCTCAGGGGGAGGAGTCAGCCCCAGCATTTT. It encodes CAILRGRSQPQHF.

The CDR3 loop reads CASSPWDSSGNTIYF. The CDR3 coding sequence is TGTGCCAGCAGCCCCTGGGACAGCTCTGGAAACACCATATATTTT. The chain uses TRBV9 and TRBJ1-3, with 7 bases that match TRBD1. Trimming removed 4 bases from V and 0 bases from J; junction bases left unmatched: 4. This CDR3 is built from 15 residues. The germline CDR1 and CDR2 sequences are SGDLS and YYNGEE.

This chain links TRBV3-1 (or the pseudogene TRBV3-2) with TRBJ2-1, with D possibly TRBD2 on 6 matching bases. The V and J ends lost 4 bases and 3 bases respectively, with 13 bases between them. CDR1 and CDR2 from the germline V gene are LGHDT and YNNKEL (reference sequence). The CDR3 loop spans 15 amino acids. CDR3 coding DNA: TGTGCCAGCAGCCCAATGGGGGGAGACTACAATGAGCAGTTCTTC. Translated: CASSPMGGDYNEQFF.

The genes are TRBV12-3 or TRBV12-4 and TRBJ2-1, with 8 bases that match TRBD1. After removal of 6 bases from V and 2 bases from J, the junction contained 0 bases not matched to a gene. The CDR3 is made up of 13 amino acids. The CDR3 coding sequence is TGTGCCAGCAGGGACAGGGCCTACAATGAGCAGTTCTTC. Amino acids: CASRDRAYNEQFF.

This rearrangement joins TRBV3-1 (or the pseudogene TRBV3-2) to TRBJ1-4, with 7 bases that match TRBD1. The CDR3 covers 15 residues. Germline trimming cut 4 bases from V and 7 bases from J; bases unmatched to any gene: 9. CDR1 LGHDT and CDR2 YNNKEL come from the germline V gene (reference sequence). CDR3 region: CASSRRTGSSEKLFF. In nucleotides, the CDR3 is TGTGCCAGCAGCCGCCGGACAGGATCTTCTGAAAAACTGTTTTTT.

This clone was counted a few times. Different DNA sequences within this sample yield the same CDR3. V and J are TRBV6-2 or TRBV6-3 and TRBJ1-2; D is ambiguous. The CDR3 is 12 amino acids. Trimming shortened V by 0 bases and J by 6 bases, and 5 bases separated the two germline ends. CDR1 and CDR2 from the germline V gene are MNHEY and SVGEGT. CDR3 DNA sequence: TGTGCCAGCAGTTACTCCGGGGATGGCTACACCTTC. Residues: CASSYSGDGYTF.

This clone was detected only a few times. The chain links TRBV29-1 to TRBJ2-1; 10 nucleotides line up with TRBD1. CDR1 is SQVTM, CDR2 ANQGSEA, per germline. The CDR3 consists of 14 residues. V trimming: 5 bases; J trimming: 7 bases; junction bases outside the gene matches: 8. In DNA, the CDR3 is TGCAGCGTTTCGGGGGGACAGGGGTTGAATGAGCAGTTCTTC. This encodes CSVSGGQGLNEQFF.

V gene TRBV2 combines with J gene TRBJ2-1; D might be TRBD1 (5 bases). Germline lookup yields CDR1 SNHLY and CDR2 FYNNEI. V was trimmed by 2 bases and J by 9 bases, leaving 11 bases between them. The length of the CDR3 is 13 residues. CDR3 residues: CASSERGSSEQFF. The CDR3 nucleotides are TGTGCCAGCAGTGAAAGGGGATCTAGTGAGCAGTTCTTC.

This clone came up a few times. V is TRBV7-2 and J is TRBJ2-7, with D perhaps TRBD1 (6 bases). This CDR3 has 14 amino acids. Germline V gene data show CDR1 as SGHTA and CDR2 as FQGNSA. Trimming stripped 4 bases from V and 2 bases from J, with 12 bases between. CDR3 residues: CASSYRTETYEQYF. The DNA for the CDR3 is TGTGCCAGCAGCTATAGGACAGAAACCTACGAGCAGTACTTC.

V gene TRBV7-2 combines with J gene TRBJ2-3, with 12 bases fitting TRBD2. CDR1 SGHTA and CDR2 FQGNSA come from the germline V gene. This CDR3 region has 15 residues. Germline trimming cut 5 bases from V and 4 bases from J; bases unmatched to any gene: 4. CDR3 coding DNA: TGTGCCAGCAGCCCTAGCGGGGGGGCCCCAGATACGCAGTATTTT. This translates into CASSPSGGAPDTQYF.

This sequence joins TRBV7-9 and TRBJ2-2, with 8 bases lining up with TRBD1. The CDR3 loop spans 15 amino acids. Germline CDR1 is SEHNR and CDR2 is FQNEAQ (reference sequence). V lost 3 bases and J lost 5; bases outside the gene matches: 5. This CDR3 is CASSFGQGPTGELFF. CDR3 bases: TGTGCCAGCAGCTTTGGACAGGGCCCGACCGGGGAGCTGTTTTTT.

The chain links TRBV5-1 to TRBJ1-3; 7 nucleotides agree with TRBD1. This CDR3 contains 14 residues. Germline loops: CDR1 SGHRS, CDR2 YFSETQ. The V segment lost 5 bases and the J segment 2 bases; nucleotides outside the gene matches: 4. DNA of the CDR3: TGCGCCAGCAGGCCGACAGGGACTGGAAACACCATATATTTT. Amino acid sequence: CASRPTGTGNTIYF. The entire variable domain, with the rest obtained from reference TRBV5-1 and TRBJ1-3, is as follows: KAGVTQTPRYLIKTRGQQVTLSCSPISGHRSVSWYQQTPGQGLQFLFEYFSETQRNKGNFPGRFSGRQFSNSRSEMNVSTLELGDSALYLCASRPTGTGNTIYFGEGSWLTVV.

The chain joins TRBV5-4 to TRBJ1-6, with D tentatively TRBD1 (5 bases). CDR1 is SGHNT and CDR2 is YYREEE in the germline V gene (reference sequence). This CDR3 comprises 15 residues. With 1 base removed from V and 9 bases from J, the gap between germline ends came to 14 bases. CDR3 residues: CASSLNSGGSSPLHF. CDR3 sequence (DNA): TGTGCCAGCAGCTTGAATTCCGGGGGTAGTTCACCCCTCCACTTT.

The V and J genes are TRBV4-1 and TRBJ2-2, with D possibly being TRBD1 (5 bases). CDR1 and CDR2 (germline): MGHRA, YSYEKL. Trimming cost V 4 bases and J 5 bases, with 11 bases left between them. This CDR3 comprises 14 residues. This chain's CDR3 is CASSRSQGTGELFF. The CDR3 nucleotides read TGCGCCAGCAGCCGATCGCAGGGTACCGGGGAGCTGTTTTTT.

The rearrangement joins TRBV7-2 to TRBJ2-5, with D unclear. Germline lookup yields CDR1 SGHTA and CDR2 FQGNSA. The V end lost 5 bases, the J end lost 0 bases, and 13 bases lay between the germline ends. CDR3 length equals 15 residues. The CDR3 spells CASSLPTAYQETQYF. CDR3 in DNA: TGTGCCAGCAGCCTGCCTACCGCGTACCAAGAGACCCAGTACTTC.

This clone was seen a few times. The CDR3 loop reads CASINQGLGGAFF. The CDR3 coding sequence is TGTGCCAGCATCAACCAAGGTTTGGGGGGAGCTTTCTTT. This sequence joins TRBV6-6 and TRBJ1-1; a weak D match, TRBD1 (5 bases). The CDR3 totals 13 residues. Per germline, CDR1 MNHNY and CDR2 SVGAGI (reference sequence). V was cut by 7 bases and J by 10 bases, with 19 bases left in between.

This clone was counted a few times. This chain uses TRBV5-1 with TRBJ1-1, with a weak D call TRBD1 (6 bases). V lost 4 bases, J lost 10 bases, and 23 bases lay in between. The germline V gene encodes CDR1 SGHRS and CDR2 YFSETQ. CDR3 length equals 15 residues. The CDR3 nucleotides are TGCGCCAGCAGCGTATATCCGGGATCAGGGGTTGCAGCTTTCTTT. Translating it yields CASSVYPGSGVAAFF.

V and J are TRBV19 and TRBJ2-7, with TRBD1 matching 8 bases. Germline loops: CDR1 LNHDA, CDR2 SQIVND (reference sequence). The CDR3 spans 16 residues. Trimming cost V 4 bases and J 5 bases; bases outside gene matches: 13. The DNA for the CDR3 is TGTGCCAGTAGTAAAGGGACAGGATTTAACTGGGACGAGCAGTACTTC. This translates into CASSKGTGFNWDEQYF.

A single count supports this clone. This rearrangement joins TRBV5-1 to TRBJ2-1; possible D gene TRBD1, 5 bases. With 5 bases removed from V and 4 bases from J, the gap between germline ends came to 25 bases. Germline assignment: CDR1 SGHRS and CDR2 YFSETQ. The CDR3 spans 18 residues. The CDR3 loop reads CASRGSTGARSYYNEQFF. CDR3 coding DNA: TGCGCCAGCAGGGGATCAACAGGCGCCCGATCGTATTACAATGAGCAGTTCTTC.

This clone appeared once. The rearrangement uses TRBV7-8 and TRBJ2-1, with 11 bases matching TRBD1. CDR1 and CDR2 from the germline V gene are SGHVS and FQNEAQ. Trimming took 5 bases from V and 2 from J; bases not matched to a gene: 5. The CDR3 length is 16 residues. CDR3 nucleotides: TGTGCCAGCAGCCCTACGGGACAGGGGGCCTACAATGAGCAGTTCTTC. Its translation is CASSPTGQGAYNEQFF. The whole variable domain, filled in from reference TRBV7-8 and TRBJ2-1, reads GAGVSQSPRYKVAKRGQDVALRCDPISGHVSLFWYQQALGQGPEFLTYFQNEAQLDKSGLPSDRFFAERPEGSVSTLKIQRTQQEDSAVYLCASSPTGQGAYNEQFFGPGTRLTVL.

The rearrangement links TRBV25-1 to TRBJ2-2, with 7 bases fitting TRBD1. This CDR3 spans 14 amino acids. Germline loops: CDR1 MGHDK, CDR2 SYGVNS. The junction had 2 bases not matched to a gene; V was cut back by 7 bases and J by 0 bases. The CDR3 coding sequence is TGTGCCAGCACCGGGACAGCGAACACCGGGGAGCTGTTTTTT. It yields the protein CASTGTANTGELFF.